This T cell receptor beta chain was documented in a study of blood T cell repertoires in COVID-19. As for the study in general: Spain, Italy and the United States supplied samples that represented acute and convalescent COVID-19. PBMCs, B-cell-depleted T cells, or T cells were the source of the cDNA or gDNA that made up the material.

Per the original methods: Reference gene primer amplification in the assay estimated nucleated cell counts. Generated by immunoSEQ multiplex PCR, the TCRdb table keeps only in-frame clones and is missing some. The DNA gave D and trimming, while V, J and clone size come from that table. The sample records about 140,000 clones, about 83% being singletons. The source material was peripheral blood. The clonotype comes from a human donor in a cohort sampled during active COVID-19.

The CDR3 spells CASSSRVTANTEAFF. For the CDR3, the DNA is TGTGCCAGCAGTTCAAGGGTGACAGCGAACACTGAAGCTTTCTTT. The chain joins TRBV27 to TRBJ1-1, with D perhaps TRBD1 (5 bases). The CDR3 is 15 residues long. V lost 4 bases, J lost 1 base, and 13 bases lay in between. The V gene's germline CDR1 is MNHEY and CDR2 SMNVEV (reference sequence).